The sequence of this TCR beta chain was determined in a study of T cell clones after liver transplantation. Study as a whole: A pre-transplant mixed lymphocyte reaction with TCRbeta sequencing defined graft-donor-reactive clones followed in post-transplant blood. Graft-donor-reactive sequences were compared with third-party-reactive TCRbeta sequences from pre-transplant mixed lymphocyte reactions.

The CDR3 is 14 amino acids. Germline V CDR1 and CDR2: LGHNA, YNFKEQ. The junction had 0 bases not matched to a gene; V was cut back by 1 base and J by 1 base. Only in-frame clones appear in the TCRdb table, and some are missing; sequencing was by immunoSEQ multiplex PCR. Of 75,000 to 85,000 clones listed, approximately 87% are singletons. Thawed unstimulated PBMCs were FACS-sorted by CD3, CD4 and CD8 into two populations. V gene TRBV4-2 combines with J gene TRBJ1-1; 7 bases align to TRBD1. The clonotype originates from a human patient who received a liver transplant. Some T cells may possibly be graft donor cells. The starting material was CD4+ T cells from blood, obtained at the 22-month timepoint. CDR3 sequence reads: CASSQGQGNTEAFF. CDR3 DNA: TGTGCCAGCAGCCAAGGACAGGGGAACACTGAAGCTTTCTTT.